The 23 T cell receptor beta chains presented below share a single source sample, sequenced in a study of T cells in Graves' hyperthyroidism and ophthalmopathy. Template material for amplifying TCR beta CDR3 regions consisted of RNA transcripts. The HTBI primer set served for first-round RT-PCR of the TCR CDR3. TCRdb independently ran MiXCR on the multiplex PCR reads; one entry per CDR3 protein. The repertoire holds over 300,000 distinct CDR3 sequences, about 13% seen once, with roughly 35% in the top ten. Sequenced material: blood. These receptors were collected from a woman in her 40s with Graves' ophthalmopathy.

This clonotype was counted ten times or more. The rearrangement uses TRBV2 and TRBJ2-1, with TRBD1 identical over 9 bases. CDR3 length equals 14 residues. Trimming removed 10 bases from V and 6 bases from J; junction bases left unmatched: 10. Germline values: CDR1 SNHLY, CDR2 FYNNEI. The CDR3 spells CANYRDRAANEQFF. CDR3 coding DNA: TGTGCCAACTACCGGGACAGGGCTGCCAATGAGCAGTTCTTC. The variable domain in full, with the rest retrieved from reference TRBV2 and TRBJ2-1, is EPEVTQTPSHQVTQMGQEVILRCVPISNHLYFYWYRQILGQKVEFLVSFYNNEISEKSEIFDDQFSVERPDGSNFTLKIRSTKLEDSAMYFCANYRDRAANEQFFGPGTRLTVL.

This chain connects TRBV29-1 to TRBJ2-1; tentative D call: TRBD1 (5 bases). The CDR3 length is 11 residues. Deletions cut 6 bases from V and 9 bases from J, with 12 bases between. CDR1 and CDR2 from the germline V gene are SQVTM and ANQGSEA. This chain's CDR3 is CSVHRGLEQFF. The CDR3 DNA is TGCAGCGTCCATAGGGGTCTTGAGCAGTTCTTC.

This clonotype was recorded at least ten times. The V call is TRBV7-9, the J call TRBJ2-1, with D possibly TRBD2 on 5 matching bases. Germline V gene data show CDR1 as SEHNR and CDR2 as FQNEAQ (reference sequence). V lost 7 bases to trimming and J lost 8 bases, with 15 bases between them. This CDR3 is built from 13 residues. The CDR3: CASILPAGHEQFF. The CDR3 bases are TGTGCCAGCATTCTTCCCGCGGGCCATGAGCAGTTCTTC.

This clonotype was counted at least ten times. The chain couples TRBV6-1 to TRBJ2-7; D gene unclear. The CDR3 loop spans 14 amino acids. Germline CDR1 MNHNS, CDR2 SASEGT. Trimming took 1 base from V and 1 from J, leaving 8 bases between them. The CDR3: CASSEGSWSYEQYF. CDR3 sequence (DNA): TGTGCCAGCAGTGAAGGTTCCTGGTCCTACGAGCAGTACTTC.

This clonotype came up many times. The CDR3 nucleotides read TGTGCCAGCAGCTTCGGTGCAGGTCTGCAGAACACTGAAGCTTTCTTT. The encoded protein is CASSFGAGLQNTEAFF. The gene calls are TRBV7-9 and TRBJ1-1; unclear D gene. Per the germline V gene, CDR1 is SEHNR and CDR2 is FQNEAQ (reference sequence). The CDR3 consists of 16 residues. Trimming took off 3 bases at V and 1 base at J, with 15 bases between the two ends.

This chain joins TRBV28 and TRBJ2-5, with TRBD2 matching 8 bases. V shed 8 bases and J 1 base; nucleotides not matched to a gene: 0. Germline V gives CDR1 MDHEN, CDR2 SYDVKM. There are 12 residues in the CDR3. The CDR3 region is CASGTSQETQYF. The CDR3 region has the DNA TGTGCCAGCGGGACTAGCCAAGAGACCCAGTACTTC.

The rearrangement links TRBV5-1 to TRBJ2-2; 8 nucleotides align to TRBD1. Germline values: CDR1 SGHRS, CDR2 YFSETQ. Germline trimming cut 4 bases from V and 3 bases from J; bases unmatched to any gene: 2. CDR3 length: 14 residues. This CDR3 is CASSPGGYTGELFF. In DNA form, the CDR3 reads TGCGCCAGCAGCCCAGGGGGCTACACCGGGGAGCTGTTTTTT. Full variable domain (missing parts from reference TRBV5-1 and TRBJ2-2): KAGVTQTPRYLIKTRGQQVTLSCSPISGHRSVSWYQQTPGQGLQFLFEYFSETQRNKGNFPGRFSGRQFSNSRSEMNVSTLELGDSALYLCASSPGGYTGELFFGEGSRLTVL.

The chain carries TRBV6-1 and TRBJ1-6; D ambiguous. Germline loops: CDR1 MNHNS, CDR2 SASEGT. CDR3 length equals 12 residues. Trimming shortened V by 5 bases and J by 10 bases, and 9 bases separated the two germline ends. CDR3: CASSWMASPLHF. The CDR3 nucleotides read TGTGCCAGCAGTTGGATGGCCTCACCCCTCCACTTT.

In this sample, this clonotype turned up many times. The CDR3 bases are TGTGCCAGCAGCTTAGTCGGCCGGGGGGGTAGCACAGATACGCAGTATTTT. This gives the protein CASSLVGRGGSTDTQYF. This chain links TRBV7-2 with TRBJ2-3; 8 bases line up with TRBD2. Germline V lookup: CDR1 SGHTA, CDR2 FQGNSA. The ends lost 1 base at V and 0 bases at J; junction bases unmatched: 6. This CDR3 spans 17 amino acids.

This clonotype was picked up many times. The V and J genes are TRBV24-1 and TRBJ1-4, with TRBD1 matching over 10 bases. CDR3 size: 15 residues. J was trimmed by 8 bases and V by 3 bases; bases with no gene match: 5. CDR1 is KGHDR, CDR2 SFDVKD, per germline. The CDR3 sequence is CATSDIGTGDEKLFF. DNA for the CDR3: TGTGCCACCAGTGATATCGGGACAGGGGACGAAAAACTGTTTTTT.

In its sample, this clonotype was seen many times. The chain links TRBV20-1 to TRBJ1-5, with unresolved D. Trimming cost V 7 bases and J 0 bases, with 13 bases left between them. Germline lookup yields CDR1 DFQATT and CDR2 SNEGSKA (reference sequence). This CDR3 is built from 14 residues. CDR3 nucleotides: TGCAGTGTTTCCAGAACCAATAGCAATCAGCCCCAGCATTTT. It codes for CSVSRTNSNQPQHF.

The chain employs TRBV5-1 and TRBJ2-5, with D tentatively TRBD1 (5 bases). The CDR3 totals 12 residues. CDR1 is SGHRS and CDR2 is YFSETQ in the germline V gene. V shed 3 bases and J shed 3 bases, with 6 bases lying between them. The CDR3 loop is CASSSTEETQYF. Written as DNA, the CDR3 is TGCGCCAGCAGCTCGACAGAAGAGACCCAGTACTTC.

This clonotype was detected many times. The chain couples TRBV11-2 to TRBJ2-1, with D unclear. Germline V gene sequence: CDR1 SGHAT, CDR2 FQNNGV. This CDR3 has 14 amino acids. Trimming shortened V by 1 base and J by 6 bases, and 10 bases separated the two germline ends. CDR3 region: CASSLGPKVNEQFF. CDR3 bases: TGTGCCAGCAGCTTAGGGCCAAAGGTCAATGAGCAGTTCTTC.

At least ten counts were recorded for this clonotype. The genes are TRBV28 and TRBJ2-3; TRBD2 matches at 15 bases. Germline CDR1 MDHEN, CDR2 SYDVKM. CDR3 size: 16 residues. The J segment lost 5 bases and the V segment lost 6 bases, leaving 6 bases of the junction unmatched. CDR3 loop: CASRAGTSGRRDTQYF. The DNA of the CDR3 is TGTGCCAGCAGAGCAGGGACTAGCGGGAGGAGAGATACGCAGTATTTT.

This clonotype was recorded at least ten times. The J gene is TRBJ2-7, the V gene TRBV7-2, with 10 bases identical to TRBD1. Per the germline V gene, CDR1 is SGHTA and CDR2 is FQGNSA. This CDR3 has 14 residues. V trimming: 4 bases; J trimming: 5 bases; junction bases outside the gene matches: 5. CDR3 in DNA: TGTGCCAGCAGCTCCGGGACAGGGGACAACGAGCAGTACTTC. The encoded protein is CASSSGTGDNEQYF.

This clonotype was observed many times. This sequence joins TRBV10-3 and TRBJ1-1, with 11 bases aligning to TRBD1. V dropped 8 bases and J dropped 0; count of bases not matched to a gene: 14. This CDR3 is built from 18 residues. The germline CDR1 and CDR2 sequences are ENHRY and SYGVKD. Here the CDR3 DNA reads TGTGCCATCCGCGTGTTCACTGGACAGGGGGCTCTGAACACTGAAGCTTTCTTT. It encodes CAIRVFTGQGALNTEAFF.

This chain links TRBV19 with TRBJ1-2; no clear D. V lost 5 bases, J lost 2 bases, and 9 bases lay in between. The CDR3 contains 13 residues. The V gene's germline CDR1 is LNHDA and CDR2 SQIVND (reference sequence). CDR3 coding DNA: TGTGCCAGTAGTTCGGGCAACAACTATGGCTACACCTTC. Translated, it gives CASSSGNNYGYTF.

This clonotype was detected only a few times. The chain combines TRBV6-1 with TRBJ2-2; 8 bases map to TRBD2. Per the germline V gene, CDR1 is MNHNS and CDR2 is SASEGT. This CDR3 spans 15 amino acids. With V trimmed by 6 bases and J by 4 bases, 7 bases remained unmatched. Written as DNA, the CDR3 is TGTGCCAGCAGGCGAGCGGGAGTGATCACCGGGGAGCTGTTTTTT. Protein product: CASRRAGVITGELFF.

The chain joins TRBV18 to TRBJ2-1, with 7 positions matching TRBD2. Germline assignment: CDR1 KGHSH and CDR2 LQKENI. The CDR3 has 15 amino acids. The V gene end was trimmed by 0 bases and the J gene end by 8 bases; junction bases not matched to a gene: 7. The CDR3, as DNA: TGTGCCAGCTCACCACCAAGCGGGACGGTCGATGAGCAGTTCTTC. It yields the protein CASSPPSGTVDEQFF.

This clonotype was counted many times. The V and J genes are TRBV19 and TRBJ2-1, with D hard to call. Germline V gene sequence: CDR1 LNHDA, CDR2 SQIVND (reference sequence). Trimming took 3 bases from V and 5 from J, leaving 11 bases between them. CDR3 size: 14 residues. The CDR3 loop is CASSIRSNNNEQFF. CDR3 sequence (DNA): TGTGCCAGTAGTATTCGTAGCAACAACAATGAGCAGTTCTTC.

As to this clonotype: The DNA is left out, because the CDR3 cannot be placed on it with certainty; the CDR3 is given as TCRdb lists it. This chain links TRBV28 with TRBJ2-7; the D call of TRBD2 is as the table states it, not checked on the DNA. The CDR3 region is 20 residues in length, termini included. CDR1 and CDR2 from the germline V gene are MDHEN and SYDVKM. The CDR3 spells CASSFYICSARVPRSYEQYF.

This clonotype was found many times. The rearrangement links TRBV28 to TRBJ1-3; unclear D gene. Trimming cost V 7 bases and J 2 bases, with 9 bases left between them. CDR1 is MDHEN, CDR2 SYDVKM, per germline. The CDR3 runs 13 residues. For the CDR3, the DNA is TGTGCCAGCACCCCCGGCCCTGGAAACACCATATATTTT. Residues: CASTPGPGNTIYF.

In its sample, this clonotype was seen many times. V and J are TRBV6-1 and TRBJ1-1; D is undetermined. Per the germline V gene, CDR1 is MNHNS and CDR2 is SASEGT. V was trimmed by 4 bases and J by 4 bases, leaving 10 bases between them. The CDR3 contains 13 residues. The CDR3 coding sequence is TGTGCCAGCAGTGGGACGGGGAGCACTGAAGCTTTCTTT. Amino acid sequence: CASSGTGSTEAFF.